This T cell receptor (beta chain) was profiled in a study of glioma-infiltrating T cells after dendritic cell vaccination (dated by TCRdb to the mid-2010s). With respect to the entire study: The cohort comprised approximately 15 glioblastoma patients from Phase I and II dendritic cell vaccination trials, 9 newly diagnosed and 6 with recurrent disease. Autologous tumor lysate-pulsed dendritic cell vaccination was administered to the patients between the early 2000s and the early 2010s. To make the vaccine, monocyte-derived dendritic cells were cultured for under 9 days with IL-4 and GM-CSF and then pulsed overnight with autologous tumor lysate. Each patient was given three intradermal dendritic cell vaccine injections, spaced two weeks apart, in the arm below the axilla. In glioblastoma patients vaccinated with dendritic cells, deep sequencing of TCR beta CDR3 regions served to measure tumor-infiltrating lymphocyte content and to compare repertoires between tumor and blood. Survival after dendritic cell vaccination was correlated with TCR sequencing metrics such as TIL content and the overlap between tumor and blood repertoires.

TCRB CDR3 regions were amplified from about 2 ug genomic DNA, or all available DNA if less, using the immunoSEQ assay. The multiplex PCR employed 60 forward primers targeting TCR V beta segments and 13 reverse primers targeting J beta segments. Synthetic control templates were spiked into each sample at limiting dilution to estimate reads per starting template. The Illumina HiSeq System generated 87 bp sequencing reads. Concerning the study's data processing: PCR and sequencing errors were removed by a nearest neighbor algorithm that merged closely related sequences. TCR overlap was defined as the percentage of unique tumor TCR beta sequences that were also found in the peripheral blood of the same patient. The table comes from immuneACCESS by way of TCRdb, which keeps in-frame sequences with V and J called. Part of the clones is missing from these tables; in studies checked, under half for an unresolved V gene and the rest for unknown reasons. The V and J calls and clone size were taken over from that table, and D and trimming were inferred from the DNA. A total of 91,000 or so clones appear in this sample, about 85% of them only once. In total, the top ten clones hold 5.4% of the sample.

From the cysteine through the phenylalanine, the CDR3 covers 16 amino acids. CDR3 DNA is the only sequence kept; it has 48 bases, read in frame from the first base. V is trimmed back by 2 bases and J by 7 bases, and the junction contains 11 bases that no gene match accounts for. Reading the germline V gene (reference sequence) gives CDR1 LNHDA and CDR2 SQIVND. What the study reported, not specific to this receptor: The three-group TCR overlap response model was characterized as speculative, and prospective validation of the model was stated to be required. The cohort was small and heterogeneous, with few patients having full blood and tumor sets and even fewer initial-recurrent tumor pairs. Longer time to progression and overall survival after dendritic cell vaccination were predicted by higher estimated pretreatment TIL content. No direct relationship between TCR clonality and survival was found, suggesting that a diverse polyclonal response may matter.

Regarding this clone: Its antigen has not been determined. No much larger clonotype is one base removed from it; base qualities were not supplied.

The time point label here, explained by the study, means: after dendritic cell vaccination, including at tumor progression/relapse. Patients were selected on the basis of adequate residual fresh-frozen tumor tissue and more than two years of available survival data. Molecular status otherwise varied across the glioblastoma patients, but none of them carried an isocitrate dehydrogenase mutation. PBMC collection took place before vaccination, two weeks after the third vaccination, and at tumor progression if progression occurred. The Qiagen DNeasy Blood extraction Kit was used for extraction of genomic DNA.

This receptor was taken from a human donor with glioblastoma. Sequencing used blood, obtained after dendritic cell vaccination. The chain is encoded by TRBV19 joined to TRBJ2-1; TRBD2 lines up with 7 middle nucleotides. The DNA sequence reads TGTGCCAGTAGTATAATGGGGAGGGGCTTAGAGAATGAGCAGTTCTTC. Translated, it gives CASSIMGRGLENEQFF.